These 27 T cell receptor beta chains were sequenced from one sample in a study of molecular identifiers for immune sequencing clone quantification. TCRdb re-called the PCR reads with MiXCR, one entry per CDR3 protein. Altogether approximately 100,000 distinct CDR3 sequences are present, under 40% being singletons, with the ten largest covering around 3.9%. Sequenced material: naive CD8+ T cells from blood, with Jurkat cell RNA spiked in. Subset described: FACS-sorted CD8+CD4-CCR7+CD45RA+ naive T cells. Source of these receptors: a human donor in good health. Some libraries in this study had Jurkat cell RNA spiked in.

This clonotype was detected many times. The V call is TRBV28, the J call TRBJ2-3; possible D gene TRBD2, 6 bases. Trimming stripped 1 base from V and 6 bases from J, with 14 bases between. Germline lookup yields CDR1 MDHEN and CDR2 SYDVKM. The CDR3 length is 15 residues. CDR3 in DNA: TGTGCCAGCAGTTTATACGGGAGCGGTGGTGATACGCAGTATTTT. Translated: CASSLYGSGGDTQYF.

V and J are TRBV28 and TRBJ2-3; 8 bases agree with TRBD2. CDR3 length: 19 residues. J was trimmed by 6 bases and V by 5 bases; bases with no gene match: 22. Germline V lookup: CDR1 MDHEN, CDR2 SYDVKM. CDR3 nucleotides: TGTGCCAGCAGTCCCACCAGCTCAGGAGCGGGAGTTGGTTTTGATACGCAGTATTTT. Translating gives CASSPTSSGAGVGFDTQYF.

The V gene is TRBV7-6, the J gene TRBJ2-1; 7 positions agree with TRBD2. There are 16 residues in the CDR3. The germline CDR1 and CDR2 sequences are SGHVS and FNYEAQ. V lost 0 bases, J lost 3 bases, and 5 bases stayed unmatched. CDR3 in DNA: TGTGCCAGCAGCTTAGCAGCGGGACCGGACTACAATGAGCAGTTCTTC. Translation: CASSLAAGPDYNEQFF. The full variable domain, in which reference TRBV7-6 and TRBJ2-1 provide the parts outside the CDR3, is GAGVSQSPRYKVTKRGQDVALRCDPISGHVSLYWYRQALGQGPEFLTYFNYEAQQDKSGLPNDRFSAERPEGSISTLTIQRTEQRDSAMYRCASSLAAGPDYNEQFFGPGTRLTVL.

At least ten counts were recorded for this clonotype. The chain combines TRBV6-6 with TRBJ2-3; the match to TRBD2 covers 10 bases. This CDR3 contains 17 residues. CDR1 and CDR2 (germline): MNHNY, SVGAGI (reference sequence). V lost 0 bases to trimming and J lost 5 bases; unmatched junction nucleotides: 8. The CDR3 loop is CASSYSGAGGPVDTQYF. As DNA, the CDR3 is TGTGCCAGCAGTTACTCGGGAGCGGGAGGGCCGGTAGATACGCAGTATTTT.

A few counts support this clonotype. The genes are TRBV9 and TRBJ2-3; perhaps D is TRBD1 or TRBD2 (5 bases each). In germline, CDR1 is SGDLS, CDR2 YYNGEE. Trimming removed 4 bases at V and 5 bases at J, with 8 bases between. The CDR3 has 12 residues. CDR3 sequence reads: CASSQRGDTQYF. The CDR3, as DNA: TGTGCCAGCAGCCAGAGGGGAGATACGCAGTATTTT.

V usage is TRBV6-4 and J usage is TRBJ1-1, with D possibly being TRBD1 (6 bases). Germline V gene data show CDR1 as MRHNA and CDR2 as SNTAGT. Trimming took 5 bases from V and 4 from J, leaving 17 bases between them. The CDR3 spans 15 residues. The CDR3 sequence: CASSQDRIEGTEAFF. DNA of the CDR3: TGTGCCAGCAGTCAGGACAGAATTGAGGGCACTGAAGCTTTCTTT.

The chain joins TRBV9 to TRBJ2-2, with TRBD1 matching over 9 bases. The CDR3 is made up of 15 amino acids. The V gene's germline CDR1 is SGDLS and CDR2 YYNGEE. V shed 3 bases, J shed 2 bases, and the junction held 2 bases outside the gene matches. CDR3 sequence: CASSATGGNTGELFF. CDR3 coding DNA: TGTGCCAGCAGCGCCACAGGGGGCAACACCGGGGAGCTGTTTTTT.

This clonotype was found many times. The gene calls are TRBV2 and TRBJ1-2; D call uncertain. The V and J ends lost 7 bases and 0 bases respectively, with 6 bases between them. The germline gives CDR1 SNHLY, CDR2 FYNNEI. CDR3 size: 12 residues. The CDR3: CASKPPNYGYTF. In nucleotides, the CDR3 is TGTGCCAGCAAACCCCCTAACTATGGCTACACCTTC.

This clonotype showed up just a few times. The V gene is TRBV28, the J gene TRBJ2-3, with 7 bases aligning to TRBD2. CDR1 is MDHEN, CDR2 SYDVKM, per germline. The CDR3 totals 15 residues. Losses at the gene ends were 3 bases for V and 5 bases for J; bases not matched to a gene: 8. For the CDR3, the DNA is TGTGCCAGCAGTTTGAGGGAGGGGAGGGGAGATACGCAGTATTTT. Protein product: CASSLREGRGDTQYF. The whole variable domain, remainder taken from reference TRBV28 and TRBJ2-3, is DVKVTQSSRYLVKRTGEKVFLECVQDMDHENMFWYRQDPGLGLRLIYFSYDVKMKEKGDIPEGYSVSREKKERFSLILESASTNQTSMYLCASSLREGRGDTQYFGPGTRLTVL.

This clonotype is judged medium-sized. This chain uses TRBV4-1 with TRBJ2-3; D is possibly TRBD2 (5 bases). CDR3 length: 14 amino acids. V was pared by 0 bases and J by 9 bases, with 13 bases between. The germline CDR1 and CDR2 sequences are MGHRA and YSYEKL. The CDR3 nucleotides are TGCGCCAGCAGCCAAGATCGGAGAGGGTGGACGCAGTATTTT. It is translated as CASSQDRRGWTQYF.

This clonotype was found a few times. V gene TRBV7-9 combines with J gene TRBJ2-5; perhaps TRBD2 as D (5 bases). This CDR3 has 16 amino acids. Trimming left V 5 bases short and J 5 bases short, with 21 bases between. The V gene's germline CDR1 is SEHNR and CDR2 FQNEAQ (reference sequence). CDR3 DNA: TGTGCCAGCAGCATATCTAGAGGGCCCCAGATTGAGACCCAGTACTTC. Its translation: CASSISRGPQIETQYF.

This clonotype was counted at least ten times. The chain joins TRBV6-5 to TRBJ2-7, with 12 bases identical to TRBD1. Germline CDR1 is MNHEY and CDR2 is SVGAGI. The junction had 5 bases not matched to a gene; V was cut back by 0 bases and J by 5 bases. The CDR3 spans 16 residues. CDR3 residues: CASSYSWDRGQDEQYF. CDR3 sequence (DNA): TGTGCCAGCAGTTACTCGTGGGACAGGGGGCAAGACGAGCAGTACTTC.

This clonotype was observed a handful of times. V usage is TRBV6-5 and J usage is TRBJ2-3; D is unclear. The germline V gene encodes CDR1 MNHEY and CDR2 SVGAGI. V lost 2 bases and J 2 bases, leaving 17 bases between the germline ends. CDR3 length: 17 residues. In nucleotides, the CDR3 is TGTGCCAGCAGTTACCAACCCCAGAGGACGGTCACAGATACGCAGTATTTT. Translating gives CASSYQPQRTVTDTQYF.

This clonotype occurred a few times. V usage is TRBV5-6 and J usage is TRBJ2-7, with D perhaps TRBD1 (5 bases). The V gene's germline CDR1 is SGHDT and CDR2 YYEEEE. The length of the CDR3 is 13 residues. The V end lost 2 bases, the J end lost 4 bases, and 10 bases lay between the germline ends. The CDR3 DNA reads as TGTGCCAGCAGCTTTGAAGGGGTTTACGAGCAGTACTTC. It is translated as CASSFEGVYEQYF.

The chain uses TRBV4-2 and TRBJ2-3; unclear D gene. Trimming shortened V by 4 bases and J by 6 bases, and 11 bases separated the two germline ends. The CDR3 contains 13 residues. In germline, CDR1 is LGHNA, CDR2 YNFKEQ. CDR3 sequence reads: CASSPTLKDTQYF. DNA for the CDR3: TGTGCCAGCAGCCCTACCCTCAAGGATACGCAGTATTTT.

In this sample, this clonotype turned up a few times. The V and J genes are TRBV9 and TRBJ2-2; maybe TRBD2 (6 bases). CDR1 and CDR2 (germline): SGDLS, YYNGEE. CDR3 length: 17 residues. Trimming removed 2 bases from V and 2 bases from J, with 16 bases in between. For the CDR3, the DNA is TGTGCCAGCAGCGTGGGACTGGTCCCTTATAACACCGGGGAGCTGTTTTTT. Protein: CASSVGLVPYNTGELFF.

A remark on this clonotype: A much larger clone differs by one base, so this may be a read error. As the CDR3 is not closed by the conserved phenylalanine or tryptophan, this likely results from a read error. V is TRBV13 and J is TRBJ2-3, with 7 bases fitting TRBD2. There are 16 residues in the CDR3. CDR1 is PRHDT, CDR2 FYEKMQ, per germline (reference sequence). After removal of 8 bases from V and 0 bases from J, the junction contained 11 bases not matched to a gene. The CDR3 DNA sequence: TGTGCCAGCCGACAACCGAGCGGGGAAAGCACAGATACGCAGTATCTT. It specifies CASRQPSGESTDTQYL.

This clonotype was seen a handful of times. The CDR3 spells CASSGPGTRVYEQYF. CDR3 in DNA: TGTGCCAGCAGTGGACCCGGGACACGGGTTTACGAGCAGTACTTC. V and J are TRBV6-5 and TRBJ2-7; tentative D call: TRBD1 (6 bases). Trimming stripped 5 bases from V and 4 bases from J, with 18 bases between. The germline gives CDR1 MNHEY, CDR2 SVGAGI. This CDR3 is 15 amino acids long.

In its sample, this clonotype was seen a few times. V and J are TRBV6-2 or TRBV6-3 and TRBJ2-1, with D possibly matching TRBD1 (5 bases). Germline-derived CDR1 and CDR2 are MNHEY and SVGEGT. This CDR3 has 14 amino acids. V was shortened by 2 bases and J by 3 bases, with 8 bases between the two germline ends. The CDR3 reads CASSYVQVYNEQFF. The CDR3 coding sequence is TGTGCCAGCAGTTACGTACAGGTCTACAATGAGCAGTTCTTC.

Ten or more counts support this clonotype. The V gene is TRBV5-1, the J gene TRBJ2-5, with 8 bases matching TRBD2. With 2 bases clipped from V and 5 bases from J, the junction kept 5 bases outside the gene matches. This CDR3 comprises 14 residues. CDR1 and CDR2 from the germline V gene are SGHRS and YFSETQ. CDR3 coding DNA: TGCGCCAGCAGCTTAGCGGGAGAGGAGGAGACCCAGTACTTC. Protein product: CASSLAGEEETQYF. The entire variable domain, with the rest obtained from reference TRBV5-1 and TRBJ2-5, is as follows: KAGVTQTPRYLIKTRGQQVTLSCSPISGHRSVSWYQQTPGQGLQFLFEYFSETQRNKGNFPGRFSGRQFSNSRSEMNVSTLELGDSALYLCASSLAGEEETQYFGPGTRLLVL.

CDR3 sequence: CASSDAGKSGDEQFF. CDR3 coding DNA: TGTGCCAGCAGTGATGCAGGGAAGTCAGGCGATGAGCAGTTCTTC. V and J are TRBV28 and TRBJ2-1, with a tentative D call TRBD1 (5 bases). The length of the CDR3 is 15 residues. V lost 5 bases and J 8 bases, leaving 19 bases between the germline ends. The germline V gene encodes CDR1 MDHEN and CDR2 SYDVKM.

The chain has TRBV20-1 and TRBJ2-1, with 10 bases that match TRBD2. Per germline, CDR1 DFQATT and CDR2 SNEGSKA (reference sequence). J was trimmed by 4 bases and V by 5 bases; bases with no gene match: 5. The CDR3 extends over 14 amino acids. The DNA of the CDR3 is TGCAGTGCTCGACTAGCGGGCGAATACAATGAGCAGTTCTTC. This translates into CSARLAGEYNEQFF.

This clonotype appeared a few times. The chain has TRBV11-2 and TRBJ2-5; TRBD1 or TRBD2 may be the D gene (5 bases each). The CDR3 is made up of 15 amino acids. Per germline, CDR1 SGHAT and CDR2 FQNNGV. V was shortened by 1 base and J by 5 bases, with 14 bases between the two germline ends. This chain's CDR3 is CASSLAGTPTETQYF. For the CDR3, the DNA is TGTGCCAGCAGCTTAGCCGGGACGCCCACGGAGACCCAGTACTTC.

The chain has TRBV15 and TRBJ2-7; D may correspond to TRBD1 or TRBD2 (5 bases each). This CDR3 contains 14 residues. The ends were cut back, 8 bases at V and 3 bases at J, with 17 bases in the middle. Per the germline V gene, CDR1 is LNHNV and CDR2 is YYDKDF (reference sequence). As DNA, the CDR3 is TGTGCCACCCGCACCACGGGACCCCGCTACGAGCAGTACTTC. As protein: CATRTTGPRYEQYF. Full variable domain (rest looked up from reference TRBV15 and TRBJ2-7): DAMVIQNPRYQVTQFGKPVTLSCSQTLNHNVMYWYQQKSSQAPKLLFHYYDKDFNNEADTPDNFQSRRPNTSFCFLDIRSPGLGDTAMYLCATRTTGPRYEQYFGPGTRLTVT.

This rearrangement joins TRBV19 to TRBJ2-3, with a weak D call TRBD1 (5 bases). This CDR3 is built from 14 residues. Germline loops: CDR1 LNHDA, CDR2 SQIVND (reference sequence). The ends were cut back, 3 bases at V and 4 bases at J, with 11 bases in the middle. The CDR3 here is CASSMGQAPDTQYF. CDR3 sequence (DNA): TGTGCCAGTAGTATGGGGCAGGCGCCAGATACGCAGTATTTT.

Of note for this clonotype: Given the absence of the conserved phenylalanine or tryptophan at the CDR3 end, a read error is likely. Because the CDR3's place on the DNA is in doubt, the DNA is left out and the CDR3 is given as listed by TCRdb. The chain has TRBV4-3 and TRBJ2-7. The CDR3 adds up to 13 amino acids, both ends counted. The germline V gene has CDR1 LGHNA and CDR2 YSLEER. CDR3 residues: CASSQGTDYEQSY.

Of note for this clonotype: Being one base from a much bigger clone, this may be a read error. The chain employs TRBV4-3 and TRBJ2-3; the D is unclear. Per germline, CDR1 LGHNA and CDR2 YSLEER. V lost 5 bases and J lost 5, with 5 bases in between. The CDR3 is 11 residues long. CDR3 in DNA: TGCGCCAGCAGCGGGGAAGATACGCAGTATTTT. Translation gives CASSGEDTQYF.